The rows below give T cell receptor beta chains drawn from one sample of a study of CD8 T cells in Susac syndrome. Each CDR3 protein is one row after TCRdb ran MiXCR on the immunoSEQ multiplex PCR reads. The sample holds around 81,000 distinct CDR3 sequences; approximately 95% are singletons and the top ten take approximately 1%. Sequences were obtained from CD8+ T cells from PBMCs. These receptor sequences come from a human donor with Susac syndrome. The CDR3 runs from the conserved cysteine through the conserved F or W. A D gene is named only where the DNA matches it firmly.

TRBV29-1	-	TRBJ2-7	CSVETGYAGEQYF	TGCAGCGTCGAAACGGGCTACGCCGGGGAGCAGTACTTC
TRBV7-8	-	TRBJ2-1	CASSSTGYNEQFF	TGTGCCAGCAGCTCCACAGGCTACAATGAGCAGTTCTTC
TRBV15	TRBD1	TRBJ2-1	CATSRDRDRGQFF	TGTGCCACCAGCAGAGACCGGGACAGAGGGCAGTTCTTC
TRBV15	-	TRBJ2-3	CATSRDNTNTDTQYF	TGTGCCACCAGCAGAGATAACACCAACACAGATACGCAGTATTTT
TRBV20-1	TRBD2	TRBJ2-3	CSARDRLAGGDTQYF	TGCAGTGCTAGAGATCGTCTAGCGGGCGGGGATACGCAGTATTTT
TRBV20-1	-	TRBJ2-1	CSARSGSSYNEQFF	TGCAGTGCTAGATCCGGGAGCTCCTACAATGAGCAGTTCTTC
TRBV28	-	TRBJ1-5	CASSVIQGSNQPQHF	TGTGCCAGCAGTGTGATACAGGGTAGCAATCAGCCCCAGCATTTT
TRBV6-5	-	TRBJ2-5	CASSYSFLHRPQETQYF	TGTGCCAGCAGTTACTCCTTTTTGCACAGGCCACAAGAGACCCAGTACTTC
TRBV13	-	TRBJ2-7	CASSSLTYEQYF	TGTGCCAGCAGCTCTCTGACCTACGAGCAGTACTTC
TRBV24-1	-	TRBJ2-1	CATSDPEGPEQFF	TGTGCCACCAGTGACCCGGAGGGGCCGGAGCAGTTCTTC
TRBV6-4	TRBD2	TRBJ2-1	CASSGTSGGHEQFF	TGTGCCAGCAGTGGGACTAGCGGGGGGCATGAGCAGTTCTTC
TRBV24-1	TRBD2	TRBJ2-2	CATKAGFTGELFF	TGTGCCACCAAAGCGGGATTTACCGGGGAGCTGTTTTTT
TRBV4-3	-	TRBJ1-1	CASSPIGDGGGGTEAFF	TGCGCCAGCAGCCCGATCGGGGACGGGGGCGGTGGCACTGAAGCTTTCTTT
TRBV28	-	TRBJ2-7	CASTHASGTDPTEQYF	TGTGCCAGCACCCACGCCTCTGGGACCGACCCTACGGAGCAGTACTTC
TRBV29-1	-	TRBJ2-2	CSGLKDTGELFF	TGCAGCGGCCTTAAAGACACCGGGGAGCTGTTTTTT
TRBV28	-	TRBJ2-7	CASSQVYTWTEQYF	TGTGCCAGCAGTCAGGTGTACACGTGGACGGAGCAGTACTTC